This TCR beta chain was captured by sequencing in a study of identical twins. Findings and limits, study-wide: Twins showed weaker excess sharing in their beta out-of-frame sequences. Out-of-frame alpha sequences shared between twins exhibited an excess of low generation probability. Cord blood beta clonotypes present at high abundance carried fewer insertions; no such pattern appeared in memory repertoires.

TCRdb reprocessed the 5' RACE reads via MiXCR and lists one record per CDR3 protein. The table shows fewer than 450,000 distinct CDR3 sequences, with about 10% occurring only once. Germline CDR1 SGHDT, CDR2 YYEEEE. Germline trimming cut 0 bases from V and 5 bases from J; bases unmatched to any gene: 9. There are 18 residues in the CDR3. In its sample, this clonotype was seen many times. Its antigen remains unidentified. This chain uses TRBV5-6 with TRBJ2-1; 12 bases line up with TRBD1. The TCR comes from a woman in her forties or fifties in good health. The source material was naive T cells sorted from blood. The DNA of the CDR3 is TGTGCCAGCAGCTTGGAGGGACAGGGGGCCCCCTGGGACAATGAGCAGTTCTTC. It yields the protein CASSLEGQGAPWDNEQFF. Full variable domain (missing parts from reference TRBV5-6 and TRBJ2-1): DAGVTQSPTHLIKTRGQQVTLRCSPKSGHDTVSWYQQALGQGPQFIFQYYEEEERQRGNFPDRFSGHQFPNYSSELNVNALLLGDSALYLCASSLEGQGAPWDNEQFFGPGTRLTVL.